The rows below give T cell receptor beta chains drawn from one sample of a study of identical twins. In TCRdb, the 5' RACE reads were re-called with MiXCR into one record per CDR3 protein. This table holds 510,000 or so distinct CDR3 sequences, 15% found once. This sample also belongs to another study, concerning yellow fever vaccine responses in identical twins.

Source material: CD4+ T cells sorted from blood. The receptors stem from a woman aged 18-29 years in good health. Each CDR3 is given without its conserved first and last residue.

V gene: TRBV20-1; J gene: TRBJ2-3; CDR3 protein: SARDSSGRAVRDTQY
V gene: TRBV29-1; J gene: TRBJ2-4; CDR3 protein: SVRGTNIQY
V gene: TRBV2; J gene: TRBJ1-1; CDR3 protein: ASSVNGPTEAF
V gene: TRBV10-1; J gene: TRBJ2-1; CDR3 protein: ASSSGGGLAF
V gene: TRBV28; J gene: TRBJ2-7; CDR3 protein: ASSSGLAGDGVPYEQY
V gene: TRBV20-1; J gene: TRBJ2-7; CDR3 protein: SARAAPRYEQY
V gene: TRBV5-1; J gene: TRBJ2-1; CDR3 protein: ASSGQGPPDEQF
V gene: TRBV20-1; J gene: TRBJ2-1; CDR3 protein: SARPPGLAYNEQF
V gene: TRBV12-3/TRBV12-4; J gene: TRBJ1-5; CDR3 protein: ASSPTGINQPQH
V gene: TRBV6-5; J gene: TRBJ2-2; CDR3 protein: ASSFSSAGGTGELF
V gene: TRBV20-1; J gene: TRBJ2-2; CDR3 protein: SASKGSDTGELF
V gene: TRBV27; J gene: TRBJ2-3; CDR3 protein: ASSSRRQGVTDTQY
V gene: TRBV15; J gene: TRBJ2-5; CDR3 protein: ATSFLAGVLETQY
V gene: TRBV28; J gene: TRBJ2-5; CDR3 protein: ASRNVETQY
V gene: TRBV5-1; J gene: TRBJ2-5; CDR3 protein: ASRFSGGRAETQY
V gene: TRBV3-1; J gene: TRBJ2-2; CDR3 protein: ASSQLLAGNTGELF
V gene: TRBV27; J gene: TRBJ2-2; CDR3 protein: ASSLTQLAGGFGELF
V gene: TRBV6-4; J gene: TRBJ2-3; CDR3 protein: ASSDEGTGGSTDTQY
V gene: TRBV12-3/TRBV12-4; J gene: TRBJ2-3; CDR3 protein: ASSFRPGAVSTDTQY
V gene: TRBV5-1; J gene: TRBJ1-2; CDR3 protein: ASSLEQGGLLYGYT
V gene: TRBV25-1; J gene: TRBJ1-1; CDR3 protein: ASSDHTRVEAF
V gene: TRBV5-1; J gene: TRBJ2-3; CDR3 protein: ASSFGTSGSSADTQY
V gene: TRBV29-1; J gene: TRBJ2-3; CDR3 protein: SVVTSGGYTQY
V gene: TRBV6-1; J gene: TRBJ2-7; CDR3 protein: ASRGVRRGSGGNEQY
V gene: TRBV9; J gene: TRBJ2-3; CDR3 protein: ASSVVGLGGYTQY
V gene: TRBV20-1; J gene: TRBJ2-1; CDR3 protein: SPPGGGARNEQF
V gene: TRBV9; J gene: TRBJ1-4; CDR3 protein: ASSGEGGRITTNEKLF
V gene: TRBV4-1; J gene: TRBJ2-1; CDR3 protein: ASSQGDRANEQF
V gene: TRBV20-1; J gene: TRBJ2-5; CDR3 protein: SASPKFQGRGETQY
V gene: TRBV28; J gene: TRBJ2-1; CDR3 protein: ASSLPQTGKYNEQF
V gene: TRBV11-2; J gene: TRBJ2-3; CDR3 protein: ASSSRVGVLTDTQY
V gene: TRBV20-1; J gene: TRBJ1-1; CDR3 protein: SGRRGGTEAF
V gene: TRBV29-1; J gene: TRBJ1-1; CDR3 protein: SVDEFFGPQGEAF
V gene: TRBV28; J gene: TRBJ1-4; CDR3 protein: ASSLVGEKLF
V gene: TRBV15; J gene: TRBJ2-1; CDR3 protein: ATSRLAGGLISSYNEQF
V gene: TRBV29-1; J gene: TRBJ2-3; CDR3 protein: SVEEEGATQY
V gene: TRBV12-3/TRBV12-4; J gene: TRBJ2-2; CDR3 protein: ASTRMNRGTGELF
V gene: TRBV28; J gene: TRBJ2-6; CDR3 protein: ASRRAGDTGANVLT
V gene: TRBV6-2/TRBV6-3; J gene: TRBJ2-7; CDR3 protein: ASSYGSQANKQY
V gene: TRBV11-2; J gene: TRBJ2-1; CDR3 protein: ASSSEPPTSANYNEQF
V gene: TRBV5-6; J gene: TRBJ2-1; CDR3 protein: ASSLGLAGGGQLVNEQF
V gene: TRBV20-1; J gene: TRBJ2-2; CDR3 protein: SALSGSSNGELF
V gene: TRBV9; J gene: TRBJ2-1; CDR3 protein: ASTPQGTSYNEQF
V gene: TRBV6-5; J gene: TRBJ2-3; CDR3 protein: ASSYLAAGEDTQY
V gene: TRBV7-6; J gene: TRBJ2-3; CDR3 protein: ASSLATSGILDTQY
V gene: TRBV7-9; J gene: TRBJ2-1; CDR3 protein: ASSLGGSNEQF
V gene: TRBV4-1; J gene: TRBJ2-5; CDR3 protein: ASSQEGSVQETQY